The sequence of this T cell receptor (beta chain) was determined in a study of vaccination effects on CD4 cells after COVID-19 (dated by TCRdb to between 2021 and 2024). The study in broad terms: In the ViraFEST assay, PBMC were stimulated with viral peptide pools, and TCR sequencing was then used to find antigen-specific CD4+ T cell clonotypes based on their expansion. Post-vaccine samples across the study were collected a median of 72 days after the second dose, with a range of 14 to 241. Each well held more than 1.5 million PBMC cultured in IMDM containing approximately 5.3% human AB serum, 8.5 to 10 IU/ml IL-2 and gentamicin, along with around 11 ug/ml peptides. SARS-CoV-2 spike-specific CD4+ TCR repertoires were compared before and after mRNA vaccination in COVID-19 convalescent patients and in infection-naive vaccine recipients. The full study included over 8 COVID-19 convalescent patients and a few SARS-CoV-2-naive healthy vaccine recipients. The Oncomine TCR Beta short-read assay on an Illumina iSeq 100 was used to sequence cultures from other donors in the study.

Libraries were constructed by the immunoSEQ multiplex PCR assay. DNA from the cultured and isolated CD4+ T cells underwent TCR beta CDR3 sequencing. The study's processing was this. Non-productive TCR sequences were removed, reads were trimmed to the CDR3 region, and CDR3s of at least 7 amino acids were retained. The MANAFEST web app was used to pick out antigen-specific clonotypes by comparing their expansion in peptide wells with that in reference cultures. Positive clones required FDR<0.05 expansion versus reference and all other wells, odds ratio above 5, and frequency above 0.1% in two replicate wells. A clonotype was defined as cross-reactive if the clonotype was significantly expanded both in SARS-CoV-2 spike wells and in at least one common cold coronavirus spike condition. Levenshtein distance calculated with the stringdist R package was used to assess CDR3 similarity, and unrooted trees were constructed with ape in R 3.6.1. Held by TCRdb, this immuneACCESS table contains in-frame sequences only and omits some clones. Under half of the omission traces to an unresolved V gene where checked; the cause of the rest is unknown. The DNA gave D and trimming, while V, J and clone size come from that table. The table for this sample lists approximately 60,000 clones; just under 80% of them were counted only once. About 4.5% of the sample goes to the ten largest clones.

Note on this clone: What antigen it recognizes has not been identified. No much larger clone exists at a distance of one base, and base qualities are not known.

The full study reports these points: In healthy vaccine recipients, vaccine-induced clones were almost all SARS-CoV-2 mono-reactive, with only 1 of 255 cross-reactive with common cold coronaviruses. The study was limited by a small number of convalescent patients, and early post-infection timepoints were lacking. At late post-vaccination timepoints, both infection-induced and vaccine-induced clones showed marked clonal contraction, consistent with waning T cell responses.

After around 11 days of culture, CD4+ T cells were isolated with the EasySep CD4+ T cell isolation kit. Participants received two doses of either the BNT162b2 or the mRNA-1273 mRNA SARS-CoV-2 vaccine. Negative nucleocapsid antibody results before and after vaccination confirmed that the healthy vaccine recipients had no prior SARS-CoV-2 infection. On days 3 and 7, half of the culture medium was replaced with fresh IL-2-containing medium. Unless noted otherwise, every peptide stimulation condition was cultured in triplicate wells. Using Ficoll-Paque Plus gradient centrifugation, PBMC were separated from whole blood and then either used fresh or cryopreserved at -140C. The QIAamp micro DNA kit was used to extract genomic DNA from the cultured CD4+ T cells. Sequences were derived from CD4+ T cells from PBMCs cultured without peptide, sampled after COVID-19 vaccination. This TCR derives from a human donor who received a COVID-19 vaccine.

The DNA is TGTGCCAGCAAATTGGGGTTCGACGAGCAGTACTTC. It codes for CASKLGFDEQYF. In this chain, TRBV6-5 is recombined with TRBJ2-7; the D gene is unclear. The CDR3 measures 12 amino acids from cysteine to phenylalanine. The kept DNA is CDR3 alone, 36 bases in frame from the first base. For CDR1 and CDR2, the germline V gene lists MNHEY and SVGAGI. The junction carries 12 bases between V and J, which are trimmed by 7 bases and 5 bases respectively.